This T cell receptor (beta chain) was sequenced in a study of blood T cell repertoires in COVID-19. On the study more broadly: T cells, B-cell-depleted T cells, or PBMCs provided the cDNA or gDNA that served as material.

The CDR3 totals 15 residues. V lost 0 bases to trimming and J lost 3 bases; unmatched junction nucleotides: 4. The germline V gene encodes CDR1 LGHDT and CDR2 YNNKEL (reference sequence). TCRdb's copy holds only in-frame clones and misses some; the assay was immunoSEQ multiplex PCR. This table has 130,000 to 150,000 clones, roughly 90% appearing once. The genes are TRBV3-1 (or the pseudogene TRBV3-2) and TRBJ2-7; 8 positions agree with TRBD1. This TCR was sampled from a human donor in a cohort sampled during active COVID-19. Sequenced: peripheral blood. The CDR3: CASSQERDRSYEQYF. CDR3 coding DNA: TGTGCCAGCAGCCAAGAAAGGGACAGGAGCTACGAGCAGTACTTC.